This TCR beta chain was identified in a study of shared clonotypes between healthy human individuals. Sequencing used immunoSEQ multiplex PCR; TCRdb keeps in-frame clones, though not all of them. The data show about 700,000 clones, under 80% seen once. This clone was picked up a small number of times. The germline V gene encodes CDR1 MNHNS and CDR2 SASEGT. J lost 6 bases, V lost 8 bases, and 10 bases had no gene match. The CDR3 has 13 residues. Sample: memory CD4+ T cells sorted from blood. As to subset: CD45RA-negative fraction. This chain uses TRBV6-1 with TRBJ2-7; TRBD2 matches 7 bases. The source of this sequence is a woman between 25 and 40 years old in good health. The CDR3, as DNA: TGTGCCAGCTCGGGAGCGGGATCGGGCGAGCAGTACTTC. Its protein is CASSGAGSGEQYF.